Following are 26 T cell receptor beta chains from one sample sequenced in a study of blood T cell repertoires in COVID-19. The table came from immunoSEQ multiplex PCR; TCRdb's copy has only in-frame clones and leaves some out. The sample consists of some 200,000 clones, 89% of them appearing once. The sample consisted of PBMCs or T cells enriched from blood (not recorded which). All receptors come from a woman aged 18-35 years who had recovered from COVID-19.

The CDR3 sequence is CASSPFWIAGVSTDTQYF. Written as DNA, the CDR3 is TGTGCCAGCAGCCCTTTCTGGATAGCGGGAGTGTCGACAGATACGCAGTATTTT. This sequence joins TRBV7-3 and TRBJ2-3; 9 nucleotides line up with TRBD2. V lost 5 bases, J lost 3 bases, and 15 bases stayed unmatched. CDR3 size: 18 residues. Looked up from germline, CDR1 is SGHTA and CDR2 is FQGTGA.

This clone has only one observation. J is TRBJ2-3 and V is TRBV6-5; possible D gene TRBD1, 6 bases. Trimming took off 7 bases at V and 2 bases at J, with 10 bases between the two ends. In germline, CDR1 is MNHEY, CDR2 SVGAGI. The CDR3 is 13 residues long. CDR3 sequence: CASMGANTDTQYF. CDR3 DNA sequence: TGTGCCAGCATGGGGGCTAACACAGATACGCAGTATTTT.

The rearrangement uses TRBV7-8 and TRBJ2-2, with 10 bases matching TRBD2. Trimming removed 1 base from V and 4 bases from J; junction bases left unmatched: 6. Germline V gene data show CDR1 as SGHVS and CDR2 as FQNEAQ. There are 17 residues in the CDR3. CDR3 region: CASSLGLAGASTGELFF. CDR3 nucleotides: TGTGCCAGCAGCTTAGGGCTAGCGGGAGCGTCCACCGGGGAGCTGTTTTTT.

The chain carries TRBV19 and TRBJ2-7, with 9 bases identical to TRBD1. V gave up 5 bases and J gave up 7 bases; unmatched junction bases: 12. CDR3 length: 15 amino acids. The germline CDR1 and CDR2 sequences are LNHDA and SQIVND (reference sequence). The CDR3 reads CASSPSDRGLREQYF. The CDR3 bases are TGTGCCAGTAGTCCCTCGGACAGGGGTTTACGTGAGCAGTACTTC.

The genes are TRBV5-6 and TRBJ2-5; the D is unclear. The CDR3 is made up of 14 amino acids. Germline assignment: CDR1 SGHDT and CDR2 YYEEEE. The ends were cut back, 4 bases at V and 5 bases at J, with 15 bases in the middle. This chain's CDR3 is CASSIWSSRETQYF. For the CDR3, the DNA is TGTGCCAGCAGCATCTGGAGTTCGAGGGAGACCCAGTACTTC.

The CDR3 reads CASSFRTGGSSGELFF. The CDR3 nucleotides read TGTGCCAGCAGCTTTCGGACAGGGGGCTCCTCCGGGGAGCTGTTTTTT. The chain couples TRBV14 to TRBJ2-2; 11 bases map to TRBD1. CDR3 length: 16 residues. Germline V lookup: CDR1 SGHDN, CDR2 FVKESK. V lost 5 bases, J lost 6 bases, and 8 bases stayed unmatched.

The V gene is TRBV19, the J gene TRBJ2-1, with 7 bases aligning to TRBD2. Germline V gene data show CDR1 as LNHDA and CDR2 as SQIVND (reference sequence). Trimming at V came to 3 bases and at J to 12 bases, leaving 14 bases not matched to a gene. CDR3 length: 15 amino acids. In DNA form, the CDR3 reads TGTGCCAGTAGTATTGGTTCCGGGGGAGGGGCCCGGCAGTTCTTC. Translating it yields CASSIGSGGGARQFF.

The chain is built from TRBV9 and TRBJ2-3, with 9 bases fitting TRBD2. The CDR3 runs to 16 residues. J lost 2 bases, V lost 0 bases, and 4 bases had no gene match. Looked up from germline, CDR1 is SGDLS and CDR2 is YYNGEE. The chain's CDR3 is CASSVGSGGNTDTQYF. The CDR3 DNA sequence: TGTGCCAGCAGCGTAGGTAGCGGGGGTAACACAGATACGCAGTATTTT.

The table lists this clone with a count of one. The gene calls are TRBV7-9 and TRBJ2-3; 8 nucleotides agree with TRBD2. V shed 5 bases, J shed 1 base, and the junction held 14 bases outside the gene matches. Per the germline V gene, CDR1 is SEHNR and CDR2 is FQNEAQ (reference sequence). This CDR3 spans 18 amino acids. For the CDR3, the DNA is TGTGCCAGCAGCCCTATTCGGGGGGGGAGGGCCGGCACAGATACGCAGTATTTT. Protein product: CASSPIRGGRAGTDTQYF.

The genes are TRBV18 and TRBJ2-7; no clear D gene. The V gene's germline CDR1 is KGHSH and CDR2 LQKENI. This CDR3 is 16 amino acids long. V was clipped by 0 bases and J by 0 bases, with 12 bases between them. In nucleotides, the CDR3 is TGTGCCAGCTCACCACCGGTCGCAGGTAGCTCCTACGAGCAGTACTTC. It codes for CASSPPVAGSSYEQYF.

The rearrangement links TRBV15 to TRBJ2-3; D possibly corresponds to TRBD1 (5 bases). The germline CDR1 and CDR2 sequences are LNHNV and YYDKDF (reference sequence). V was shortened by 1 base and J by 0 bases, with 14 bases between the two germline ends. The CDR3 contains 17 residues. Here the CDR3 reads CATSRGPWGSSTDTQYF. The CDR3, as DNA: TGTGCCACCAGCAGAGGGCCATGGGGCTCTAGCACAGATACGCAGTATTTT.

The J gene is TRBJ2-5, the V gene TRBV11-1, with 7 bases matching TRBD2. Germline V gives CDR1 SGHAT, CDR2 FQDESV (reference sequence). The J segment lost 5 bases and the V segment lost 3 bases, leaving 9 bases of the junction unmatched. This CDR3 is 15 amino acids long. CDR3 in amino acids: CASSFREGRPETQYF. DNA of the CDR3: TGTGCCAGCAGCTTCAGGGAGGGTCGTCCGGAGACCCAGTACTTC.

V gene TRBV6-6 combines with J gene TRBJ2-7; a possible D gene is TRBD1 (5 bases). Trimming left V 2 bases short and J 6 bases short, with 14 bases between. In germline, CDR1 is MNHNY, CDR2 SVGAGI (reference sequence). The CDR3 has 14 residues. CDR3: CASSYAGYPSEQYF. CDR3 in DNA: TGTGCCAGCAGTTACGCAGGGTATCCTTCCGAGCAGTACTTC.

This sequence joins TRBV23-1 and TRBJ2-7; D is unresolved. TRBV23-1 is annotated as an ORF whose role is uncertain. V lost 3 bases to trimming and J lost 1 base, with 4 bases between them. This CDR3 comprises 12 residues. The chain's CDR3 is CASSHQSYEQYF. The CDR3 coding sequence is TGCGCCAGCAGTCACCAGTCCTACGAGCAGTACTTC.

V usage is TRBV4-1 and J usage is TRBJ2-1, with 8 bases fitting TRBD2. The germline V gene encodes CDR1 MGHRA and CDR2 YSYEKL. The CDR3 loop spans 16 amino acids. The junction had 4 bases not matched to a gene; V was cut back by 1 base and J by 2 bases. CDR3 protein: CASSQAPGLAYNEQFF. The CDR3 DNA reads TGCGCCAGCAGCCAAGCTCCGGGACTAGCCTACAATGAGCAGTTCTTC.

The chain couples TRBV9 to TRBJ1-1, with 9 bases fitting TRBD1. Unmatched junction bases numbered 5, after V lost 3 bases and J lost 5 bases. The CDR3 spans 14 residues. CDR1 and CDR2 (germline): SGDLS, YYNGEE. In DNA, the CDR3 is TGTGCCAGCAGCGCAGCACAGGGGGCGACTGAAGCTTTCTTT. As protein: CASSAAQGATEAFF. Complete variable domain (other parts from reference TRBV9 and TRBJ1-1): DSGVTQTPKHLITATGQRVTLRCSPRSGDLSVYWYQQSLDQGLQFLIQYYNGEERAKGNILERFSAQQFPDLHSELNLSSLELGDSALYFCASSAAQGATEAFFGQGTRLTVV.

The chain uses TRBV27 and TRBJ2-1; possible D gene TRBD2, 6 bases. Germline lookup yields CDR1 MNHEY and CDR2 SMNVEV (reference sequence). CDR3 length: 15 residues. V lost 5 bases to trimming and J lost 8 bases, with 19 bases between them. Written as DNA, the CDR3 is TGTGCCAGCAGTCTCATTTCGGCGGGAATCCATGAGCAGTTCTTC. It codes for CASSLISAGIHEQFF.

The rearrangement links TRBV19 to TRBJ2-7, with a tentative D call TRBD1 (6 bases). Germline loops: CDR1 LNHDA, CDR2 SQIVND (reference sequence). V gave up 9 bases and J gave up 7 bases, with 19 bases separating them. The CDR3 runs 13 residues. The CDR3 loop reads CASSDRPGREQYF. The CDR3 DNA follows: TGTGCCAGCTCCGACAGGCCTGGTCGAGAGCAGTACTTC. Based on the CDR3 plus reference TRBV19 and TRBJ2-7, the full variable domain is DGGITQSPKYLFRKEGQNVTLSCEQNLNHDAMYWYRQDPGQGLRLIYYSQIVNDFQKGDIAEGYSVSREKKESFPLTVTSAQKNPTAFYLCASSDRPGREQYFGPGTRLTVT.

The DNA of the CDR3 is TGTGCCAGCAGCTTGGATAGCGGGAGGTCCTACAATGAGCAGTTCTTC. Its translation is CASSLDSGRSYNEQFF. This chain links TRBV5-6 with TRBJ2-1, with 10 bases fitting TRBD2. The trim removed 0 bases at V and 1 base at J, leaving 1 base unmatched. The germline V gene encodes CDR1 SGHDT and CDR2 YYEEEE. This CDR3 region has 16 residues.

The V gene is TRBV19, the J gene TRBJ2-1, with D possibly being TRBD2 (7 bases). The ends were cut back, 6 bases at V and 4 bases at J, with 16 bases in the middle. In germline, CDR1 is LNHDA, CDR2 SQIVND (reference sequence). The CDR3 is 15 residues long. Here the CDR3 DNA reads TGTGCCAGTAGCTGGGGGCTAGCGGATTACAATGAGCAGTTCTTC. It translates to CASSWGLADYNEQFF.

There are a few counts of this clone. The chain uses TRBV3-1 (or the pseudogene TRBV3-2) and TRBJ2-2; D may be TRBD2 (6 bases). V was shortened by 5 bases and J by 7 bases, with 11 bases between the two germline ends. Per germline, CDR1 LGHDT and CDR2 YNNKEL (reference sequence). The CDR3 is 13 amino acids. The CDR3 bases are TGTGCCAGCAGCGGGCTCGGGAGCGGGGAGCTGTTTTTT. This encodes CASSGLGSGELFF.

V and J are TRBV5-5 and TRBJ1-1; 7 bases are shared with TRBD1. The CDR3 is 15 amino acids. V lost 3 bases and J lost 6; bases outside the gene matches: 11. CDR1 SGHKS and CDR2 YYEKEE come from the germline V gene (reference sequence). In DNA, the CDR3 is TGTGCCAGCAGCTCGTTAGGACAGGAGTATCCTGAAGCTTTCTTT. As protein: CASSSLGQEYPEAFF.

The rearrangement joins TRBV27 to TRBJ1-1; 9 nucleotides match TRBD1. Germline V gene sequence: CDR1 MNHEY, CDR2 SMNVEV (reference sequence). Trimming removed 10 bases from V and 12 bases from J; junction bases left unmatched: 9. This CDR3 has 11 amino acids. The DNA of the CDR3 is TGTGCCACCAGGAAAGGACAGGGGACTTTCTTT. Translation: CATRKGQGTFF.

The chain joins TRBV7-9 to TRBJ2-2, with 8 bases fitting TRBD1. Germline lookup yields CDR1 SEHNR and CDR2 FQNEAQ (reference sequence). With V trimmed by 11 bases and J by 5 bases, 10 bases remained unmatched. The CDR3 contains 14 residues. In DNA, the CDR3 is TGTGCCGGCCCAGGGGGCCCTAGGACCGGGGAGCTGTTTTTT. Protein product: CAGPGGPRTGELFF.

The chain joins TRBV10-1 to TRBJ2-7, with 7 nucleotides matching TRBD1. The CDR3 is made up of 16 amino acids. Germline CDR1 and CDR2: WNHNN and SYGVQD (reference sequence). Trimming took 6 bases from V and 1 from J; bases not matched to a gene: 12. This chain's CDR3 is CASSDVRDRLSYEQYF. The CDR3 DNA sequence: TGCGCCAGCAGCGACGTCCGGGACAGACTTTCCTACGAGCAGTACTTC.

Here the CDR3 reads CATSRGLSPYEQYF. CDR3 in DNA: TGTGCCACCAGCAGGGGACTCTCGCCCTACGAGCAGTACTTC. V gene TRBV15 combines with J gene TRBJ2-7, with D perhaps matching TRBD2 (6 bases). The CDR3 is made up of 14 amino acids. The V end was cut by 3 bases, the J end by 2 bases, with 11 bases between. Germline CDR1 and CDR2: LNHNV and YYDKDF (reference sequence).